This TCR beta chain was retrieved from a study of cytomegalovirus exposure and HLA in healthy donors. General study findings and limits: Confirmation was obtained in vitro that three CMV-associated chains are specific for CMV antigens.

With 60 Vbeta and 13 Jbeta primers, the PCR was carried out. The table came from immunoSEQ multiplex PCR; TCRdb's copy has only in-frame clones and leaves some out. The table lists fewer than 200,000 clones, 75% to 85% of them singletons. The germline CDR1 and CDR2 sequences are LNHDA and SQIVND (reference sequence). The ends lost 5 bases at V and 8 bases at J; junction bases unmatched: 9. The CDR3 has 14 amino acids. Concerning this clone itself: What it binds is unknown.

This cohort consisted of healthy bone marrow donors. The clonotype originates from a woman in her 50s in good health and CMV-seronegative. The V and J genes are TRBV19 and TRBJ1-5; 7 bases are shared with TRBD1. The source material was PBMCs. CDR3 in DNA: TGTGCCAGTAGTGTGACAGGGATGGAAAAGCCCCAGCATTTT. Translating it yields CASSVTGMEKPQHF.